This T cell receptor (beta chain) was identified during a study of OX40 agonist ivuxolimab in advanced cancers. Whole-study context: Patients assigned to dose escalation were diagnosed with hepatocellular carcinoma, melanoma, renal cell or head and neck cancer.

The data were produced by immunoSEQ multiplex PCR, yet TCRdb's version contains in-frame clones alone and is incomplete. The table records roughly 100,000 clones, more than 85% of them present only once. The source of this sequence is an adult with an advanced solid tumor such as melanoma, head and neck, liver or kidney cancer. The sample was CD4+ or CD8+ T cells sorted from blood, taken in a trial of the OX40 agonist ivuxolimab.

The CDR3 DNA reads as TGTGCCAGCAGCCCGCGCGCGGGCAGGGAAACTAATGAAAAACTGTTTTTT. Amino acid sequence: CASSPRAGRETNEKLFF. J is TRBJ1-4 and V is TRBV9; perhaps TRBD1 as D (5 bases). V was clipped by 4 bases and J by 1 base, with 17 bases between them. Germline CDR1 is SGDLS and CDR2 is YYNGEE. The CDR3 length is 17 residues. The full variable domain, completed using reference TRBV9 and TRBJ1-4, is DSGVTQTPKHLITATGQRVTLRCSPRSGDLSVYWYQQSLDQGLQFLIQYYNGEERAKGNILERFSAQQFPDLHSELNLSSLELGDSALYFCASSPRAGRETNEKLFFGSGTQLSVL.